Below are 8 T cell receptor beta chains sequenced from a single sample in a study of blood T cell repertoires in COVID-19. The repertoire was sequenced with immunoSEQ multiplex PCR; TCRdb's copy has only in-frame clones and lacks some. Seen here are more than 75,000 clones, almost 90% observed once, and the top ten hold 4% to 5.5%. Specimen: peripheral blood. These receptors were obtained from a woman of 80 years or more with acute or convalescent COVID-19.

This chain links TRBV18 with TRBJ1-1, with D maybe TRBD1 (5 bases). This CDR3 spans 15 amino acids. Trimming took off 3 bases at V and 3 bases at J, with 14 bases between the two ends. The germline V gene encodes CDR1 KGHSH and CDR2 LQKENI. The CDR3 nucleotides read TGTGCCAGCTCACCCCGACCAGGGATGGACACTGAAGCTTTCTTT. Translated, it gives CASSPRPGMDTEAFF.

The CDR3 here is CASSPRQSGTEAFF. As DNA, the CDR3 is TGTGCCAGCTCACCGAGACAGTCGGGTACTGAAGCTTTCTTT. The gene calls are TRBV18 and TRBJ1-1; D is perhaps TRBD1 (5 bases). This CDR3 region has 14 residues. Germline lookup yields CDR1 KGHSH and CDR2 LQKENI. Trimming shortened V by 3 bases and J by 5 bases, and 13 bases separated the two germline ends.

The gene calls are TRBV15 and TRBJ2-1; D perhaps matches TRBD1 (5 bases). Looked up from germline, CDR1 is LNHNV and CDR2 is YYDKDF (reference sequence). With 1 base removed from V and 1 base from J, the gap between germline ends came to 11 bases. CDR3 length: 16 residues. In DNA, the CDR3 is TGTGCCACCAGCAGAGGGGCAGGGCCTTCCTACAATGAGCAGTTCTTC. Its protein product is CATSRGAGPSYNEQFF.

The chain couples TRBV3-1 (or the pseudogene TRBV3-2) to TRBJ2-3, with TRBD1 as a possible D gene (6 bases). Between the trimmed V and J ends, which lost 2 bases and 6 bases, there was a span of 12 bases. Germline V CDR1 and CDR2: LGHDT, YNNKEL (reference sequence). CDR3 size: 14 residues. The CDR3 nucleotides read TGTGCCAGCAGCCAAACGACTCAGGGGGATACGCAGTATTTT. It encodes CASSQTTQGDTQYF.

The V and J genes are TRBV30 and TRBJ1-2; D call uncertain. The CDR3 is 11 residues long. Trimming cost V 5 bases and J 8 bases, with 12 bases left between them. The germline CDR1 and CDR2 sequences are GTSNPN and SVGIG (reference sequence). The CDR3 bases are TGTGCCTGGGGGAGGGCCCGGGGCTACACCTTC. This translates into CAWGRARGYTF.

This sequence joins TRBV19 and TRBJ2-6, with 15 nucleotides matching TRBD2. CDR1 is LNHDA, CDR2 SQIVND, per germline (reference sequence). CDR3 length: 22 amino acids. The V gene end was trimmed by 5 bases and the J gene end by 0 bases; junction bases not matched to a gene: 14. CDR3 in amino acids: CASSSLTGTSGGISSGANVLTF. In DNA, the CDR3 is TGTGCCAGTAGTTCACTTACCGGGACTAGCGGGGGGATCAGCTCTGGGGCCAACGTCCTGACTTTC.

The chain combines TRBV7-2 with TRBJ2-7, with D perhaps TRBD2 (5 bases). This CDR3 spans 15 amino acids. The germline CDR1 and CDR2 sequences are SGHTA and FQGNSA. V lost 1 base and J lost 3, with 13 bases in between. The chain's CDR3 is CASSLDRQAGYEQYF. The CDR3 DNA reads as TGTGCCAGCAGCTTAGATCGTCAGGCGGGCTACGAGCAGTACTTC.

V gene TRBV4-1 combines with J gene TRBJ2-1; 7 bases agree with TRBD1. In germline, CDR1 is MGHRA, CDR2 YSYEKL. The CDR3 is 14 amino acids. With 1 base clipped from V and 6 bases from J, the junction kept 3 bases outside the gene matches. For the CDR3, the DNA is TGCGCCAGCAGCCAAGTGGCAGGGGGCAATGAGCAGTTCTTC. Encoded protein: CASSQVAGGNEQFF.